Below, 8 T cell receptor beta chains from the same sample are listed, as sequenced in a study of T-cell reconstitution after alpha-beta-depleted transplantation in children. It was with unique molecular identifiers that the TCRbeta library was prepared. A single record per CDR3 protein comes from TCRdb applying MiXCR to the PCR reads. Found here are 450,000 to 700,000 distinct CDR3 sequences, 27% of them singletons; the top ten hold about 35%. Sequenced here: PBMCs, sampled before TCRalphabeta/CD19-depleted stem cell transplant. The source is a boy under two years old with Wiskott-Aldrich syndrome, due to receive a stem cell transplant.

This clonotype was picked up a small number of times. The CDR3 is CASSLTSGRTSPTDTQYF. DNA of the CDR3: TGCGCCAGCAGCTTGACTAGCGGGAGGACCTCACCCACAGATACGCAGTATTTT. The chain combines TRBV5-1 with TRBJ2-3; 12 bases are shared with TRBD2. CDR1 SGHRS and CDR2 YFSETQ come from the germline V gene. J lost 2 bases, V lost 1 base, and 8 bases had no gene match. The CDR3 sequence is 18 residues long.

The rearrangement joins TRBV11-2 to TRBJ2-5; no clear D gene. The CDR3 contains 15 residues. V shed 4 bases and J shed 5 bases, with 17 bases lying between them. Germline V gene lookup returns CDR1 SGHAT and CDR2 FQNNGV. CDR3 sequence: CASSYYPRIEETQYF. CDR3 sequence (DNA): TGTGCCAGCAGCTACTACCCTAGGATCGAGGAGACCCAGTACTTC. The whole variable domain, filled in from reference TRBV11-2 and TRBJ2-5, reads EAGVAQSPRYKIIEKRQSVAFWCNPISGHATLYWYQQILGQGPKLLIQFQNNGVVDDSQLPKDRFSAERLKGVDSTLKIQPAKLEDSAVYLCASSYYPRIEETQYFGPGTRLLVL.

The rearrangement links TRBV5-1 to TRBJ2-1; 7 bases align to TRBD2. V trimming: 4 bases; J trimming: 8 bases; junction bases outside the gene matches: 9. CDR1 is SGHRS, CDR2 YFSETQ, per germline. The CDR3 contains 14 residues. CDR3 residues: CASSPGPTSDEQFF. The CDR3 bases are TGCGCCAGCAGCCCTGGACCCACTAGCGATGAGCAGTTCTTC.

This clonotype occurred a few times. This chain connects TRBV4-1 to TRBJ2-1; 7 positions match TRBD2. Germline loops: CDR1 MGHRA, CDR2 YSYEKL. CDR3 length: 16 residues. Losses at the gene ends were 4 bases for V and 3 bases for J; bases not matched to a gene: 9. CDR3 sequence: CASSRSEGLYYNEQFF. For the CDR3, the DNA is TGCGCCAGCAGCCGGAGCGAGGGACTATACTACAATGAGCAGTTCTTC.

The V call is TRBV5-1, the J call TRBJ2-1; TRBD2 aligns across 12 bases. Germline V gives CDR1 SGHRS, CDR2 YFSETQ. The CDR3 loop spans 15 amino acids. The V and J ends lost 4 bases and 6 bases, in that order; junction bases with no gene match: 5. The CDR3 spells CASSPGLAGINEQFF. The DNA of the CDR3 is TGCGCCAGCAGCCCCGGACTAGCGGGAATCAATGAGCAGTTCTTC.

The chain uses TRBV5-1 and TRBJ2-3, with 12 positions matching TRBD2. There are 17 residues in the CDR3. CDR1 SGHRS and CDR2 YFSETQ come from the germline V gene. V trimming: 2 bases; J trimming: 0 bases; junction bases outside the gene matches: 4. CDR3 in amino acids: CASSFAGTSGSTDTQYF. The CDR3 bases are TGCGCCAGCAGCTTCGCCGGGACTAGCGGGAGCACAGATACGCAGTATTTT.

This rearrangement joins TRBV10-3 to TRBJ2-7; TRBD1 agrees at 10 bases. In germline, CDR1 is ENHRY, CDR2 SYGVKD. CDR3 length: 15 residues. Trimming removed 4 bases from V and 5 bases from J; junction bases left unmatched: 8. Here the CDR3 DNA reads TGTGCCATCAGTGGTGCGGGACAGGGGAAAGACGAGCAGTACTTC. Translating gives CAISGAGQGKDEQYF.

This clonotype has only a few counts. The CDR3 nucleotides are TGTGCCAGCAGTAAACTTAGCGGGGCCTCCTACGAGCAGTACTTC. This gives the protein CASSKLSGASYEQYF. This rearrangement joins TRBV7-2 to TRBJ2-7, with 8 bases fitting TRBD2. CDR3 length: 15 amino acids. Unmatched junction bases numbered 7, after V lost 6 bases and J lost 0 bases. The germline V gene has CDR1 SGHTA and CDR2 FQGNSA.